Shown below are 25 T cell receptor beta chains from a single sample sequenced in a study of shared clonotypes between healthy human individuals. Measured with immunoSEQ multiplex PCR; TCRdb has only the in-frame clones, and not every one. The data hold roughly 2,500,000 clones, with roughly 93% observed a single time. Input material: naive CD4+ T cells from PBMCs. Subset reported: CD45RA+ positively selected. Receptor source: a man aged 18 to 29 in good health. Some clones in this sample may be carry-over from other donors' samples.

The chain uses TRBV28 and TRBJ2-1, with TRBD2 as a possible D gene (5 bases). The CDR3 contains 14 residues. V was clipped by 2 bases and J by 9 bases, with 14 bases between them. Germline CDR1 MDHEN, CDR2 SYDVKM. The CDR3 here is CASSLALLGSEQFF. The CDR3 DNA is TGTGCCAGCAGTTTAGCCCTCCTAGGGAGTGAGCAGTTCTTC.

The rearrangement joins TRBV28 to TRBJ2-2, with 14 bases identical to TRBD2. The CDR3 loop spans 15 amino acids. J lost 6 bases, V lost 5 bases, and 2 bases had no gene match. Germline V gene sequence: CDR1 MDHEN, CDR2 SYDVKM. As DNA, the CDR3 is TGTGCCAGCAGTCGGACTAGCGGGAGGTCCGGGGAGCTGTTTTTT. Protein product: CASSRTSGRSGELFF.

V and J are TRBV11-3 and TRBJ2-7, with 10 bases identical to TRBD2. Unmatched junction bases numbered 13, after V lost 4 bases and J lost 7 bases. In germline, CDR1 is SGHNT, CDR2 YENEEA. The CDR3 contains 16 residues. The chain's CDR3 is CASSSGAGGPSGEQYF. In nucleotides, the CDR3 is TGTGCCAGCAGCTCCGGAGCGGGAGGGCCCTCGGGGGAGCAGTACTTC.

J is TRBJ2-7 and V is TRBV18; 7 bases agree with TRBD1. There are 15 residues in the CDR3. With 2 bases clipped from V and 2 bases from J, the junction kept 6 bases outside the gene matches. Germline lookup yields CDR1 KGHSH and CDR2 LQKENI. CDR3 amino acids: CASSPETGLTYEQYF. The CDR3 bases are TGTGCCAGCTCACCAGAGACAGGGCTGACCTACGAGCAGTACTTC.

This sequence joins TRBV5-1 and TRBJ2-7; 8 bases fit TRBD2. The CDR3 is 16 residues long. The V segment lost 0 bases and the J segment 4 bases; nucleotides outside the gene matches: 9. Per the germline V gene, CDR1 is SGHRS and CDR2 is YFSETQ. The CDR3 region is CASSLVLGGRRYEQYF. In DNA, the CDR3 is TGCGCCAGCAGCTTGGTTTTAGGCGGGAGGAGGTACGAGCAGTACTTC.

The V and J genes are TRBV5-1 and TRBJ2-2, with TRBD1 as a possible D gene (5 bases). Looked up from germline, CDR1 is SGHRS and CDR2 is YFSETQ. The CDR3 has 15 amino acids. The V gene lost 6 bases and the J gene lost 2 bases, with 14 bases spanning the gap. CDR3 amino acids: CASTYWTPNTGELFF. DNA for the CDR3: TGCGCCAGCACTTATTGGACACCCAACACCGGGGAGCTGTTTTTT. Based on the CDR3 plus reference TRBV5-1 and TRBJ2-2, the full variable domain is KAGVTQTPRYLIKTRGQQVTLSCSPISGHRSVSWYQQTPGQGLQFLFEYFSETQRNKGNFPGRFSGRQFSNSRSEMNVSTLELGDSALYLCASTYWTPNTGELFFGEGSRLTVL.

As for this clone: The sample holds other DNA sequences that translate to the same CDR3. The J gene is TRBJ2-1, the V gene TRBV4-3; 7 bases map to TRBD2. This CDR3 contains 16 residues. Germline-derived CDR1 and CDR2 are LGHNA and YSLEER. The V segment lost 0 bases and the J segment 2 bases; nucleotides outside the gene matches: 4. The chain's CDR3 is CASSQDIAGAYNEQFF. Here the CDR3 DNA reads TGCGCCAGCAGCCAAGATATTGCGGGAGCCTACAATGAGCAGTTCTTC.

The CDR3 is CASSPIAGGSYEQYF. The CDR3 region has the DNA TGTGCCAGCTCACCGATAGCGGGAGGGTCCTACGAGCAGTACTTC. This chain links TRBV18 with TRBJ2-7; TRBD2 agrees at 11 bases. The CDR3 contains 15 residues. Trimming cost V 3 bases and J 1 base; bases outside gene matches: 2. The germline V gene has CDR1 KGHSH and CDR2 LQKENI.

The chain couples TRBV28 to TRBJ2-3; the match to TRBD1 covers 7 bases. Germline V lookup: CDR1 MDHEN, CDR2 SYDVKM. After removal of 2 bases from V and 2 bases from J, the junction contained 4 bases not matched to a gene. The CDR3 length is 15 residues. The CDR3 here is CASSLRDSLTDTQYF. CDR3 DNA: TGTGCCAGCAGTTTACGGGACAGCCTCACAGATACGCAGTATTTT. The variable domain in full, completed from reference TRBV28 and TRBJ2-3, reads DVKVTQSSRYLVKRTGEKVFLECVQDMDHENMFWYRQDPGLGLRLIYFSYDVKMKEKGDIPEGYSVSREKKERFSLILESASTNQTSMYLCASSLRDSLTDTQYFGPGTRLTVL.

Comments on this clone: This sample includes further DNA sequences coding for the same CDR3. The V call is TRBV7-3, the J call TRBJ2-3; D remains ambiguous. Germline V gene data show CDR1 as SGHTA and CDR2 as FQGTGA. Trimming cost V 2 bases and J 0 bases, with 12 bases left between them. The CDR3 covers 16 residues. CDR3 coding DNA: TGTGCCAGCAGCTTAGTTGGCGGAGCTAGCACAGATACGCAGTATTTT. As protein: CASSLVGGASTDTQYF.

The rearrangement joins TRBV5-4 to TRBJ2-7; possibly TRBD1 for D (6 bases). CDR1 is SGHNT, CDR2 YYREEE, per germline (reference sequence). The CDR3 has 15 residues. V lost 3 bases, J lost 2 bases, and 15 bases lay in between. The CDR3 DNA sequence: TGTGCCAGCAGCTCCCCTCCCGGGACAACCTACGAGCAGTACTTC. It codes for CASSSPPGTTYEQYF.

This chain links TRBV11-2 with TRBJ2-7; 12 nucleotides match TRBD2. V trimming: 5 bases; J trimming: 4 bases; junction bases outside the gene matches: 9. The V gene's germline CDR1 is SGHAT and CDR2 FQNNGV. The CDR3 covers 16 residues. Here the CDR3 reads CASSPGLAGRGYEQYF. The CDR3 DNA reads TGTGCCAGCAGCCCAGGACTAGCGGGACGGGGATACGAGCAGTACTTC.

This clone occurred a few times. The chain combines TRBV5-1 with TRBJ1-1; TRBD1 might be the D (6 bases). Looked up from germline, CDR1 is SGHRS and CDR2 is YFSETQ. Trimming stripped 0 bases from V and 3 bases from J, with 9 bases between. The CDR3 is made up of 14 amino acids. The CDR3 DNA reads as TGCGCCAGCAGCTTGGACAGGGAGGACACTGAAGCTTTCTTT. As protein: CASSLDREDTEAFF. Based on the CDR3 plus reference TRBV5-1 and TRBJ1-1, the full variable domain is KAGVTQTPRYLIKTRGQQVTLSCSPISGHRSVSWYQQTPGQGLQFLFEYFSETQRNKGNFPGRFSGRQFSNSRSEMNVSTLELGDSALYLCASSLDREDTEAFFGQGTRLTVV.

V gene TRBV14 combines with J gene TRBJ2-1, with 11 bases lining up with TRBD2. J lost 9 bases, V lost 4 bases, and 11 bases had no gene match. Germline CDR1 reads SGHDN; CDR2 reads FVKESK. This CDR3 is 16 amino acids long. CDR3 in amino acids: CASSPLAGGLAGEQFF. In DNA, the CDR3 is TGTGCCAGCAGCCCTCTAGCGGGAGGTTTGGCGGGTGAGCAGTTCTTC.

This chain uses TRBV7-2 with TRBJ2-7; 8 bases agree with TRBD2. The junction had 5 bases not matched to a gene; V was cut back by 5 bases and J by 5 bases. The germline V gene encodes CDR1 SGHTA and CDR2 FQGNSA. This CDR3 is 13 amino acids long. The CDR3 region has the DNA TGTGCCAGCAGCATCGGGACTAGAGACGAGCAGTACTTC. Amino acids: CASSIGTRDEQYF.

This clone was detected a few times. The same CDR3 is also encoded by other DNA sequences in this sample. The chain is built from TRBV2 and TRBJ1-1, with 7 positions matching TRBD1. V shed 5 bases, J shed 1 base, and the junction held 1 base outside the gene matches. This CDR3 spans 13 amino acids. CDR1 is SNHLY and CDR2 is FYNNEI in the germline V gene. The CDR3 coding sequence is TGTGCCAGCAGTCGACAGGGGAACACTGAAGCTTTCTTT. It is translated as CASSRQGNTEAFF.

V usage is TRBV5-1 and J usage is TRBJ2-3, with 7 bases lining up with TRBD1. This CDR3 comprises 15 residues. The V and J ends lost 4 bases and 1 base, in that order; junction bases with no gene match: 6. The germline CDR1 and CDR2 sequences are SGHRS and YFSETQ. In nucleotides, the CDR3 is TGCGCCAGCAGCCAAGGGGGCGTAGGCACAGATACGCAGTATTTT. Translating gives CASSQGGVGTDTQYF.

This clone was counted once. V gene TRBV7-3 combines with J gene TRBJ2-3, with TRBD1 matching over 9 bases. Looked up from germline, CDR1 is SGHTA and CDR2 is FQGTGA. This CDR3 contains 12 residues. After removal of 8 bases from V and 5 bases from J, the junction contained 2 bases not matched to a gene. The CDR3 DNA reads TGTGCCAGCGGGACAGGGATAGATACGCAGTATTTT. This translates into CASGTGIDTQYF.

The chain carries TRBV28 and TRBJ1-2; maybe TRBD1 (6 bases). Trimming cost V 5 bases and J 8 bases, with 21 bases left between them. Looked up from germline, CDR1 is MDHEN and CDR2 is SYDVKM. CDR3 length: 15 amino acids. In DNA form, the CDR3 reads TGTGCCAGCAGTCTCTTGACAGGAGGTTTCGGAGGCTACACCTTC. Translation: CASSLLTGGFGGYTF.

The chain joins TRBV28 to TRBJ2-5, with TRBD2 identical over 10 bases. The CDR3 extends over 15 amino acids. Germline V gene lookup returns CDR1 MDHEN and CDR2 SYDVKM. J was trimmed by 4 bases and V by 5 bases; bases with no gene match: 7. DNA for the CDR3: TGTGCCAGCAGTCCAGCGGGAGGGCGGAGAGAGACCCAGTACTTC. Translated: CASSPAGGRRETQYF.

J is TRBJ1-3 and V is TRBV6-5, with D unresolved. This CDR3 has 16 amino acids. Germline CDR1 MNHEY, CDR2 SVGAGI. Trimming took 1 base from V and 0 from J, leaving 10 bases between them. The CDR3 nucleotides are TGTGCCAGCAGTTACTACCCGACTCCCTCTGGAAACACCATATATTTT. Translation: CASSYYPTPSGNTIYF.

Regarding this clone: One junction end disagrees with the germline gene, perhaps due to a read error. The chain uses TRBV7-9 and TRBJ2-7; D might be TRBD2 (7 bases). The CDR3 spans 15 residues. Germline CDR1 is SEHNR and CDR2 is FQNEAQ (reference sequence). CDR3 sequence reads: CAGSPRQAGAHEQYF. The CDR3, as DNA: TGTGCCGGCAGCCCTCGCCAGGCGGGGGCTCACGAGCAGTACTTC.

The chain couples TRBV2 to TRBJ2-1; tentatively, D is TRBD1 (6 bases). Germline CDR1 is SNHLY and CDR2 is FYNNEI. The CDR3 has 13 residues. Trimming cost V 5 bases and J 1 base, with 6 bases left between them. DNA for the CDR3: TGTGCCAGCAGTACAGGGTCCTACAATGAGCAGTTCTTC. Protein sequence: CASSTGSYNEQFF. The full variable domain, with the rest looked up from reference TRBV2 and TRBJ2-1, is EPEVTQTPSHQVTQMGQEVILRCVPISNHLYFYWYRQILGQKVEFLVSFYNNEISEKSEIFDDQFSVERPDGSNFTLKIRSTKLEDSAMYFCASSTGSYNEQFFGPGTRLTVL.

This clone showed up just once. This chain uses TRBV7-6 with TRBJ2-7; D possibly corresponds to TRBD2 (6 bases). This CDR3 has 14 amino acids. The germline V and J ends were trimmed by 4 bases and 4 bases, with 14 bases remaining between them. The V gene's germline CDR1 is SGHVS and CDR2 FNYEAQ. This CDR3 reads CASSWGPGDYEQYF. In DNA, the CDR3 is TGTGCCAGCAGCTGGGGACCGGGAGATTACGAGCAGTACTTC.

Notes on this clone: Other DNA sequences in the sample encode the same CDR3. The chain couples TRBV28 to TRBJ1-5; 7 nucleotides align to TRBD1. The CDR3 is 13 amino acids. With V trimmed by 9 bases and J by 7 bases, 9 bases remained unmatched. From germline, CDR1 is MDHEN and CDR2 SYDVKM. CDR3: CASDTGAQQPQHF. DNA for the CDR3: TGTGCCAGTGATACAGGGGCCCAACAGCCCCAGCATTTT.